These T cell receptor beta chains were read from a single sample in a study of blood T cell repertoires in COVID-19. Here immunoSEQ multiplex PCR was the method, and the copy in TCRdb shows in-frame clones only, minus some. The sample has approximately 350,000 clones, about 90% seen once. The sample consisted of peripheral blood. These receptors were collected from a middle-aged man with acute or convalescent COVID-19. Each CDR3 is given with its conserved first and last residue. Fields, in order: clone size, D gene, J gene, V gene, CDR3 protein, CDR3 DNA. The D gene is left open where the match is weak. Clone size is given for some rows only: seen once, a few or many times, or a class if the clone is expanded.

clone_size: -; d_call: -; j_call: TRBJ1-1; v_call: TRBV6-6; cdr3_aa: CASSFTTVAVNTEAFF; cdr3_nt: TGTGCCAGCAGTTTCACGACAGTCGCTGTGAACACTGAAGCTTTCTTT
clone_size: -; d_call: TRBD1; j_call: TRBJ2-7; v_call: TRBV28; cdr3_aa: CASSYPGQDRTYEQYF; cdr3_nt: TGTGCCAGCAGTTATCCGGGACAGGATAGGACCTACGAGCAGTACTTC
clone_size: once; d_call: TRBD1; j_call: TRBJ1-5; v_call: TRBV18; cdr3_aa: CASSRIRDRDQPQHF; cdr3_nt: TGTGCCAGCTCACGAATCCGGGACAGGGATCAGCCCCAGCATTTT
clone_size: -; d_call: -; j_call: TRBJ1-1; v_call: TRBV29-1; cdr3_aa: CSVSGMNTEAFF; cdr3_nt: TGCAGCGTTTCTGGCATGAACACTGAAGCTTTCTTT
clone_size: -; d_call: -; j_call: TRBJ2-2; v_call: TRBV19; cdr3_aa: CASSIANRDTGELFF; cdr3_nt: TGTGCCAGTAGTATAGCAAACAGGGACACCGGGGAGCTGTTTTTT
clone_size: -; d_call: TRBD2; j_call: TRBJ2-7; v_call: TRBV9; cdr3_aa: CASSVGSLTSSYEQYF; cdr3_nt: TGTGCCAGCAGCGTAGGGAGCCTGACTAGCAGCTACGAGCAGTACTTC
clone_size: few; d_call: -; j_call: TRBJ1-2; v_call: TRBV27; cdr3_aa: CASSFGGSLYGYTF; cdr3_nt: TGTGCCAGCAGTTTTGGGGGGTCCCTCTATGGCTACACCTTC
clone_size: -; d_call: -; j_call: TRBJ2-7; v_call: TRBV19; cdr3_aa: CASSLLGSAYEQYF; cdr3_nt: TGTGCCAGTAGTTTACTCGGGTCAGCCTACGAGCAGTACTTC
clone_size: -; d_call: -; j_call: TRBJ2-1; v_call: TRBV13; cdr3_aa: CASSLGTGTYNEQFF; cdr3_nt: TGTGCCAGCAGCTTAGGTACAGGGACCTACAATGAGCAGTTCTTC
clone_size: -; d_call: TRBD2; j_call: TRBJ2-2; v_call: TRBV5-1; cdr3_aa: CASSIGTSGMAGELFF; cdr3_nt: TGCGCCAGCAGCATAGGGACTAGCGGGATGGCCGGGGAGCTGTTTTTT
clone_size: -; d_call: TRBD1; j_call: TRBJ1-5; v_call: TRBV6-6; cdr3_aa: CASSLIGQGASNQPQHF; cdr3_nt: TGTGCCAGCAGTCTCATTGGGCAGGGGGCAAGCAATCAGCCCCAGCATTTT
clone_size: -; d_call: -; j_call: TRBJ1-1; v_call: TRBV19; cdr3_aa: CASSSTGSTEAFF; cdr3_nt: TGTGCCAGTAGTAGTACGGGGTCCACTGAAGCTTTCTTT
clone_size: once; d_call: TRBD1; j_call: TRBJ1-3; v_call: TRBV5-6; cdr3_aa: CASSLGPTGDGNTIYF; cdr3_nt: TGTGCCAGCAGCTTGGGGCCGACAGGGGATGGAAACACCATATATTTT
clone_size: -; d_call: -; j_call: TRBJ2-1; v_call: TRBV24-1; cdr3_aa: CATSDLRSGYNEQFF; cdr3_nt: TGTGCCACCAGTGATTTACGGTCGGGCTACAATGAGCAGTTCTTC
clone_size: -; d_call: -; j_call: TRBJ1-1; v_call: TRBV6-2/TRBV6-3; cdr3_aa: CASSYGPGWGTEAFF; cdr3_nt: TGTGCCAGCAGTTACGGGCCAGGGTGGGGCACTGAAGCTTTCTTT
clone_size: -; d_call: -; j_call: TRBJ1-5; v_call: TRBV19; cdr3_aa: CASNTGRFDQPQHF; cdr3_nt: TGTGCCAGTAATACAGGGAGATTCGATCAGCCCCAGCATTTT
clone_size: -; d_call: TRBD2; j_call: TRBJ2-1; v_call: TRBV11-1; cdr3_aa: CASRPTSGEQFF; cdr3_nt: TGTGCCAGCAGACCAACTAGCGGGGAGCAGTTCTTC
clone_size: -; d_call: -; j_call: TRBJ1-6; v_call: TRBV30; cdr3_aa: CAWSVNVVNSPLHF; cdr3_nt: TGTGCCTGGAGTGTAAATGTAGTTAATTCACCCCTCCACTTT
clone_size: once; d_call: -; j_call: TRBJ1-1; v_call: TRBV11-2; cdr3_aa: CASSLWGGANTEAFF; cdr3_nt: TGTGCCAGCAGCTTATGGGGGGGCGCGAACACTGAAGCTTTCTTT
clone_size: -; d_call: -; j_call: TRBJ1-5; v_call: TRBV7-2; cdr3_aa: CASSLETDQPQHF; cdr3_nt: TGTGCCAGCAGCTTAGAAACTGATCAGCCCCAGCATTTT
clone_size: -; d_call: TRBD1; j_call: TRBJ1-6; v_call: TRBV30; cdr3_aa: CAWSRTGSDSPLHF; cdr3_nt: TGTGCCTGGAGCCGGACAGGGTCTGATTCACCCCTCCACTTT
clone_size: -; d_call: TRBD2; j_call: TRBJ2-7; v_call: TRBV4-3; cdr3_aa: CASSQDGVLAGGLYF; cdr3_nt: TGCGCCAGCAGCCAAGATGGAGTGCTAGCGGGGGGTCTGTACTTC
clone_size: -; d_call: -; j_call: TRBJ2-7; v_call: TRBV5-4; cdr3_aa: CASSSGYEQYF; cdr3_nt: TGTGCCAGCAGTTCAGGGTACGAGCAGTACTTC
clone_size: -; d_call: -; j_call: TRBJ1-3; v_call: TRBV9; cdr3_aa: CASSVGPENTIYF; cdr3_nt: TGTGCCAGCAGCGTAGGGCCTGAAAACACCATATATTTT
clone_size: few; d_call: TRBD2; j_call: TRBJ2-3; v_call: TRBV6-4; cdr3_aa: CASSGLAGGGDTQYF; cdr3_nt: TGTGCCAGCAGTGGACTAGCGGGAGGTGGAGATACGCAGTATTTT
clone_size: -; d_call: TRBD1; j_call: TRBJ1-5; v_call: TRBV4-1; cdr3_aa: CASSQGTGTARRQPQHF; cdr3_nt: TGCGCCAGCAGCCAAGGGACAGGGACTGCTAGGCGTCAGCCCCAGCATTTT
clone_size: -; d_call: TRBD1; j_call: TRBJ1-1; v_call: TRBV5-4; cdr3_aa: CASSLNRQGAREAFF; cdr3_nt: TGTGCCAGCAGCTTAAACCGACAGGGGGCGAGAGAAGCTTTCTTT
clone_size: -; d_call: -; j_call: TRBJ2-3; v_call: TRBV30; cdr3_aa: CAWSVDPSGTDTQYF; cdr3_nt: TGTGCCTGGAGTGTAGATCCTAGCGGCACAGATACGCAGTATTTT
clone_size: -; d_call: TRBD1; j_call: TRBJ1-2; v_call: TRBV28; cdr3_aa: CASRTGSYGYTF; cdr3_nt: TGTGCCAGCAGGACAGGGTCCTATGGCTACACCTTC
clone_size: -; d_call: TRBD1; j_call: TRBJ1-4; v_call: TRBV25-1; cdr3_aa: CASREQGLGNEKLFF; cdr3_nt: TGTGCCAGCAGGGAACAGGGGTTGGGTAATGAAAAACTGTTTTTT
clone_size: once; d_call: TRBD1; j_call: TRBJ1-4; v_call: TRBV15; cdr3_aa: CATSKGGEFNEKLFF; cdr3_nt: TGTGCCACCAGCAAAGGGGGCGAATTTAACGAAAAACTGTTTTTT
clone_size: -; d_call: -; j_call: TRBJ2-3; v_call: TRBV29-1; cdr3_aa: CSVGQVITDTQYF; cdr3_nt: TGCAGCGTTGGACAGGTTATCACAGATACGCAGTATTTT
clone_size: -; d_call: TRBD2; j_call: TRBJ2-3; v_call: TRBV3-1/TRBV3-2; cdr3_aa: CASSQVLGGVTQYF; cdr3_nt: TGTGCCAGCAGCCAAGTGTTGGGGGGGGTTACGCAGTATTTT
clone_size: few; d_call: TRBD1; j_call: TRBJ1-2; v_call: TRBV20-1; cdr3_aa: CSASISGQGNYGYTF; cdr3_nt: TGCAGTGCTAGTATCAGCGGACAGGGGAACTATGGCTACACCTTC
clone_size: -; d_call: TRBD2; j_call: TRBJ2-7; v_call: TRBV7-6; cdr3_aa: CASSLAGGPGRYEQYF; cdr3_nt: TGTGCCAGCAGCTTAGCGGGAGGGCCGGGACGTTACGAGCAGTACTTC
clone_size: -; d_call: -; j_call: TRBJ1-2; v_call: TRBV5-1; cdr3_aa: CASRRGIEAAREGYTF; cdr3_nt: TGCGCCAGCAGGCGGGGGATCGAGGCGGCCCGGGAGGGCTACACCTTC
clone_size: -; d_call: -; j_call: TRBJ1-1; v_call: TRBV18; cdr3_aa: CASSLGQNTEAFF; cdr3_nt: TGTGCCAGCTCACTCGGACAGAACACTGAAGCTTTCTTT
clone_size: -; d_call: -; j_call: TRBJ1-4; v_call: TRBV6-5; cdr3_aa: CASSYGAGVREKLFF; cdr3_nt: TGTGCCAGCAGTTACGGTGCAGGCGTAAGAGAAAAACTGTTTTTT
clone_size: few; d_call: -; j_call: TRBJ1-2; v_call: TRBV9; cdr3_aa: CASSVSTNYGYTF; cdr3_nt: TGTGCCAGCAGCGTATCAACTAACTATGGCTACACCTTC
clone_size: -; d_call: -; j_call: TRBJ2-7; v_call: TRBV7-3; cdr3_aa: CASSPHGTNEQYF; cdr3_nt: TGTGCCAGCAGCCCCCACGGGACAAACGAGCAGTACTTC
clone_size: -; d_call: -; j_call: TRBJ2-7; v_call: TRBV2; cdr3_aa: CASRVDRSLNF; cdr3_nt: TGTGCCAGCAGGGTAGACAGGTCCTTAAACTTC
clone_size: -; d_call: -; j_call: TRBJ2-7; v_call: TRBV21-1; cdr3_aa: CASSEDRPGCPEQYF; cdr3_nt: TGTGCCAGCAGCGAAGACAGGCCTGGTTGTCCCGAGCAGTACTTC
clone_size: -; d_call: TRBD1; j_call: TRBJ2-7; v_call: TRBV5-1; cdr3_aa: CASRPTGAGEQYF; cdr3_nt: TGCGCCAGCAGACCGACAGGGGCGGGCGAGCAGTACTTC
clone_size: -; d_call: TRBD2; j_call: TRBJ2-1; v_call: TRBV20-1; cdr3_aa: CSASAPSGINNEQFF; cdr3_nt: TGCAGTGCTAGTGCCCCTAGCGGGATTAACAATGAGCAGTTCTTC
clone_size: once; d_call: -; j_call: TRBJ1-5; v_call: TRBV6-6; cdr3_aa: CASRPPEGGNQPQHF; cdr3_nt: TGTGCCAGCAGACCTCCCGAAGGAGGCAATCAGCCCCAGCATTTT
clone_size: -; d_call: -; j_call: TRBJ1-4; v_call: TRBV11-3; cdr3_aa: CASSLGVSGGDEKLFF; cdr3_nt: TGTGCCAGCAGCTTAGGGGTTTCCGGCGGGGACGAAAAACTGTTTTTT
clone_size: -; d_call: -; j_call: TRBJ2-2; v_call: TRBV4-1; cdr3_aa: CASSQTQGAGELFF; cdr3_nt: TGCGCCAGCAGCCAGACTCAGGGTGCCGGGGAGCTGTTTTTT
clone_size: few; d_call: -; j_call: TRBJ1-5; v_call: TRBV4-1; cdr3_aa: CASSPGQTNQPQHF; cdr3_nt: TGCGCCAGCAGCCCTGGACAGACCAATCAGCCCCAGCATTTT
clone_size: -; d_call: TRBD1; j_call: TRBJ2-1; v_call: TRBV27; cdr3_aa: CASSFNRGDEQFF; cdr3_nt: TGTGCCAGCAGTTTCAACAGGGGGGATGAGCAGTTCTTC
clone_size: -; d_call: -; j_call: TRBJ2-7; v_call: TRBV21-1; cdr3_aa: CASCPLEFKTRITLYEQYF; cdr3_nt: TGTGCCAGCTGCCCTTTGGAGTTCAAAACTCGTATCACCCTCTACGAGCAGTACTTC
clone_size: -; d_call: -; j_call: TRBJ2-7; v_call: TRBV5-1; cdr3_aa: CASSLGGGESDEQYF; cdr3_nt: TGCGCCAGCAGCTTGGGTGGTGGAGAGAGTGACGAGCAGTACTTC
clone_size: -; d_call: -; j_call: TRBJ2-5; v_call: TRBV2; cdr3_aa: CATREDREETQYF; cdr3_nt: TGTGCCACACGAGAGGACAGAGAAGAGACCCAGTACTTC
clone_size: -; d_call: TRBD2; j_call: TRBJ2-7; v_call: TRBV27; cdr3_aa: CASGNRKLAGGPSYEQYF; cdr3_nt: TGTGCCAGCGGAAATAGAAAACTAGCGGGAGGGCCCTCCTACGAGCAGTACTTC
clone_size: few; d_call: TRBD2; j_call: TRBJ2-7; v_call: TRBV7-3; cdr3_aa: CASSIGLAGPYEQYF; cdr3_nt: TGTGCCAGCAGCATCGGACTAGCGGGACCATACGAGCAGTACTTC
clone_size: -; d_call: -; j_call: TRBJ2-1; v_call: TRBV19; cdr3_aa: CASSMLQGTSEQFF; cdr3_nt: TGTGCCAGTAGTATGTTACAGGGAACTTCTGAGCAGTTCTTC
clone_size: -; d_call: -; j_call: TRBJ2-7; v_call: TRBV7-8; cdr3_aa: CASSLLGRTATYEQYF; cdr3_nt: TGTGCCAGCAGCTTACTTGGTCGGACTGCTACCTACGAGCAGTACTTC
clone_size: -; d_call: TRBD1; j_call: TRBJ1-5; v_call: TRBV19; cdr3_aa: CASSIDGQGVEQPQHF; cdr3_nt: TGTGCCAGTAGTATCGATGGACAGGGGGTTGAACAGCCCCAGCATTTT
clone_size: few; d_call: -; j_call: TRBJ1-5; v_call: TRBV10-3; cdr3_aa: CAISDRGGNQPQHF; cdr3_nt: TGTGCCATCAGTGACAGGGGCGGGAATCAGCCCCAGCATTTT
clone_size: few; d_call: -; j_call: TRBJ1-5; v_call: TRBV19; cdr3_aa: CASSKGTPNQPQHF; cdr3_nt: TGTGCCAGTAGTAAGGGGACACCGAATCAGCCCCAGCATTTT
clone_size: -; d_call: TRBD1; j_call: TRBJ2-1; v_call: TRBV27; cdr3_aa: CASSFWDRGLYNEQFF; cdr3_nt: TGTGCCAGCAGTTTTTGGGACAGGGGGCTGTACAATGAGCAGTTCTTC